This entry lists 8 T cell receptor beta chains sequenced from one sample in a study of blood T cells in healthy people across ages. A second roughly 6 to 12 cycle PCR used barcoded and J-beta primers. MiXCR was run by TCRdb on the 5' RACE reads, yielding one entry per CDR3 protein. The sample contains fewer than 2,000,000 distinct CDR3 sequences, about two fifths of which appear only once. The material sequenced was blood. These receptors all stem from a human donor in good health.

The rearrangement uses TRBV29-1 and TRBJ2-5, with a possible D match to TRBD2 (6 bases). Trimming pared 4 bases from V and 4 bases from J, leaving 10 bases between. CDR1 and CDR2 (germline): SQVTM, ANQGSEA. The CDR3 length is 12 residues. The CDR3 region has the DNA TGCAGCGTTGTGGGGGGTGGAGAGACCCAGTACTTC. It yields the protein CSVVGGGETQYF. The full variable domain, in which reference TRBV29-1 and TRBJ2-5 provide the parts outside the CDR3, is SAVISQKPSRDICQRGTSLTIQCQVDSQVTMMFWYRQQPGQSLTLIATANQGSEATYESGFVIDKFPISRPNLTFSTLTVSNMSPEDSSIYLCSVVGGGETQYFGPGTRLLVL.

This clonotype was picked up a small number of times. The chain combines TRBV4-3 with TRBJ2-4; D not resolved. The CDR3 runs to 13 residues. Germline CDR1 and CDR2: LGHNA and YSLEER. Between the trimmed V and J ends, which lost 0 bases and 11 bases, there was a span of 11 bases. The CDR3 region is CASSQDSWTFQYF. Written as DNA, the CDR3 is TGCGCCAGCAGCCAAGATAGTTGGACCTTTCAGTACTTC.

This clonotype has just one count. V gene TRBV7-2 combines with J gene TRBJ2-3, with a weak D call TRBD1 (7 bases). The germline gives CDR1 SGHTA, CDR2 FQGNSA. V dropped 3 bases and J dropped 0 bases, with 13 bases sitting between them. This CDR3 comprises 16 residues. The CDR3 sequence: CASSFWGDSSTDTQYF. The CDR3, as DNA: TGTGCCAGCAGCTTCTGGGGGGACAGCAGCACAGATACGCAGTATTTT. Complete variable domain (other parts from reference TRBV7-2 and TRBJ2-3): GAGVSQSPSNKVTEKGKDVELRCDPISGHTALYWYRQSLGQGLEFLIYFQGNSAPDKSGLPSDRFSAERTGGSVSTLTIQRTQQEDSAVYLCASSFWGDSSTDTQYFGPGTRLTVL.

This rearrangement joins TRBV24-1 to TRBJ1-1, with 9 bases fitting TRBD1. The CDR3 spans 14 residues. Germline V CDR1 and CDR2: KGHDR, SFDVKD. J lost 3 bases, V lost 9 bases, and 7 bases had no gene match. The CDR3 loop is CATRKGQGDTEAFF. The CDR3 DNA reads TGTGCCACCCGCAAGGGACAGGGCGACACTGAAGCTTTCTTT.

The CDR3 DNA reads as TGCGCCAGCAGCGCGGACAGGGGGATTTATGGCTACACCTTC. The encoded protein is CASSADRGIYGYTF. This rearrangement joins TRBV5-1 to TRBJ1-2; 10 bases agree with TRBD1. The germline gives CDR1 SGHRS, CDR2 YFSETQ. The CDR3 is 14 residues long. The V segment lost 4 bases and the J segment 5 bases; nucleotides outside the gene matches: 5.

About this clonotype itself: A much larger clone differs from this one at a single base, so this may be a read error. The chain is built from TRBV7-2 and TRBJ2-5; tentative D call: TRBD2 (6 bases). The CDR3 runs 14 residues. Germline-derived CDR1 and CDR2 are SGHTA and FQGNSA. This chain's CDR3 is CASSPAGTQETRYF. The CDR3 DNA sequence: TGTGCCAGCAGCCCCGCGGGGACCCAAGAGACCCGGTACTTC.

Concerning this clonotype itself: Just one base apart from a much larger clone, this may be a read error. The CDR3 DNA reads as TGCGCCAGCAGCCAAGAATCGTTCTCTGGGGCCAACGTCCGGACTTTC. Its translation is CASSQESFSGANVRTF. The genes are TRBV4-3 and TRBJ2-6; TRBD1 is a possible D gene (5 bases). Germline V lookup: CDR1 LGHNA, CDR2 YSLEER. The CDR3 length is 16 residues.

J is TRBJ1-4 and V is TRBV6-5; D ambiguous. Germline V CDR1 and CDR2: MNHEY, SVGAGI. CDR3 length equals 15 residues. Trimming removed 6 bases from V and 8 bases from J, with 19 bases in between. CDR3 region: CASSPLGMGLEKLFF. In DNA, the CDR3 is TGTGCCAGCAGCCCCTTGGGGATGGGTCTCGAAAAACTGTTTTTT.